The entry that follows covers one TCR beta chain sequence. This entry comes from a study of blood T cell repertoires in COVID-19. CDR1 is MDHEN, CDR2 SYDVKM, per germline. Trimming at V came to 1 base and at J to 6 bases, leaving 6 bases not matched to a gene. The CDR3 has 16 residues. Methods used by the authors: Reference gene primer amplification yielded estimated nucleated cell counts. Sequencing was performed with immunoSEQ multiplex PCR; in TCRdb, only in-frame clones are kept and a portion is missing. V and J calls plus clone size are reproduced from that table; the DNA served to infer D and trimming. The sample contains 140,000 to 150,000 clones, about 77% of which appear only once.

The source is a man aged 60-69 years with acute or convalescent COVID-19. Source material: peripheral blood. This chain uses TRBV28 with TRBJ2-2, with TRBD1 matching 9 bases. CDR3 sequence: CASSLSPGQGPGELFF. The CDR3 DNA follows: TGTGCCAGCAGTTTATCTCCGGGACAGGGCCCCGGGGAGCTGTTTTTT.